This T cell receptor beta chain was captured by sequencing in a study of T-cell reconstitution after alpha-beta-depleted transplantation in children. The CDR3 loop spans 11 amino acids. V lost 6 bases and J 1 base, leaving 5 bases between the germline ends. Germline V CDR1 and CDR2: SQVTM, ANQGSEA. Using unique molecular identifiers, the investigators prepared the TCRbeta library. TCRdb reanalysed the PCR reads using MiXCR and keeps one entry per CDR3 protein. The repertoire holds fewer than 150,000 distinct CDR3 sequences, with approximately 8.7% as singletons. The clonotype was recovered from a girl in the first two years of life who had a stem cell transplant for combined immunodeficiency, so the T cells may come from the graft donor. This rearrangement joins TRBV29-1 to TRBJ2-3; D unresolved. The sequences come from PBMCs, mostly from graft donor cells, collected 180 days after TCRalphabeta/CD19-depleted stem cell transplant. The CDR3 loop reads CSVGRTDTQYF. The CDR3 nucleotides are TGCAGCGTGGGCCGCACAGATACGCAGTATTTT.